This T cell receptor (beta chain) stems from a study of radiation and T cells in renal cell carcinoma. Whole-study context: Nephrectomy followed 15 Gy stereotactic body radiation by 4 weeks. The study's findings and limits: From baseline, blood top tumor clonotypes peaked at 2 weeks post-radiation. Pretreatment tumor biopsies were lacking, so baseline clonotypes are unknown.

The time point here: blood 2 weeks post-SBRT. Noted treatment: 15 Gy SBRT to primary tumor, nephrectomy 4 weeks later. This renal cell carcinoma was of the clear cell type. The CDR3 length is 12 residues. Trimming pared 4 bases from V and 0 bases from J, leaving 7 bases between. From germline, CDR1 is SQVTM and CDR2 ANQGSEA. The method was immunoSEQ multiplex PCR; TCRdb's version includes in-frame clones alone and lacks a portion of them. The sample lists 45,000 to 55,000 clones, 80% occurring once. This clone showed up just once. Its specificity is not known. The J gene is TRBJ2-7, the V gene TRBV29-1; D remains unclear. This sample comprised blood, obtained from a patient whose treatment included radiotherapy and nephrectomy. The receptor was isolated from a woman in her seventies with renal cell carcinoma. CDR3 sequence reads: CSVGAGSYEQYF. CDR3 coding DNA: TGCAGCGTTGGGGCCGGCTCCTACGAGCAGTACTTC.